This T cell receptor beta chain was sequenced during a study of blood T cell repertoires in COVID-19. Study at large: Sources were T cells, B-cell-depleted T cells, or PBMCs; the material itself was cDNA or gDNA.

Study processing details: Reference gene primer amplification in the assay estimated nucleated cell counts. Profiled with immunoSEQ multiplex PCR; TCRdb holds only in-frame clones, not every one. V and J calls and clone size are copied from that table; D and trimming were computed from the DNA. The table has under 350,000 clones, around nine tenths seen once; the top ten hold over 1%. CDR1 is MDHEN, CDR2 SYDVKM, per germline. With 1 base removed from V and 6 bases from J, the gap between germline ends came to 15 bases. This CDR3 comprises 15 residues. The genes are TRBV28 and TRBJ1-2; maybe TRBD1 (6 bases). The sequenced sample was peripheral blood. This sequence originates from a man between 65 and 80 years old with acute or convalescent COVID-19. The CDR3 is CASSLLEQGVDGYTF. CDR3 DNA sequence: TGTGCCAGCAGTTTATTGGAACAGGGAGTCGATGGCTACACCTTC.